The sequence of this T cell receptor beta chain was determined in a study of blood T cell repertoires in COVID-19. The overall study: Samples of COVID-19 (acute and convalescent) were obtained from the United States, Italy and Spain.

Allocation to cohorts depended on clinical history reported by the participants. The protocol was immunoSEQ multiplex PCR, while the TCRdb copy is restricted to in-frame clones and leaves out a portion. Of roughly 340,000 clones in the sample, over 75% are singletons; the top ten hold 1.9%. Germline CDR1 SGHNT, CDR2 YYREEE (reference sequence). V lost 3 bases to trimming and J lost 7 bases, with 16 bases between them. The CDR3 spans 15 residues. This clone was recorded once. The V and J genes are TRBV5-4 and TRBJ2-2; possibly TRBD1 for D (5 bases). The sequencing sample was made of PBMCs or T cells enriched from blood (not recorded which). The source of this sequence is a man between 40 and 49 years old in a cohort exposed to, infected with or recovered from COVID-19 (not recorded which). Written as DNA, the CDR3 is TGTGCCAGCAGCTCACCACAGGCACAAGGCGGGGAGCTGTTTTTT. Protein: CASSSPQAQGGELFF.